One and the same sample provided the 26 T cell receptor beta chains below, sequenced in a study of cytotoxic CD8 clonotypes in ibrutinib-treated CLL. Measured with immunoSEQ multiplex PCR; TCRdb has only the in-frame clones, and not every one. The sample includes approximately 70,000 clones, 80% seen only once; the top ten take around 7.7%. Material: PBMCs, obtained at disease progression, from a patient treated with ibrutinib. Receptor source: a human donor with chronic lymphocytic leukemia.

CDR3 nucleotide sequence: TGTGCCAGCATCTTCTCGCGGGCAAACCTCTACAATGAGCAGTTCTTC. It codes for CASIFSRANLYNEQFF. The chain has TRBV27 and TRBJ2-1; TRBD2 is a possible D gene (5 bases). The length of the CDR3 is 16 residues. The V and J ends lost 7 bases and 3 bases respectively, with 19 bases between them. Per germline, CDR1 MNHEY and CDR2 SMNVEV (reference sequence).

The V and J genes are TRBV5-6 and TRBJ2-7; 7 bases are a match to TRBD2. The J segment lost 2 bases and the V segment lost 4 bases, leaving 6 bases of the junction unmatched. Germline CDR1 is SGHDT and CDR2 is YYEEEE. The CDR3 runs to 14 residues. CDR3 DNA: TGTGCCAGCAGCAGCGGGACTCTAACCTACGAGCAGTACTTC. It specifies CASSSGTLTYEQYF.

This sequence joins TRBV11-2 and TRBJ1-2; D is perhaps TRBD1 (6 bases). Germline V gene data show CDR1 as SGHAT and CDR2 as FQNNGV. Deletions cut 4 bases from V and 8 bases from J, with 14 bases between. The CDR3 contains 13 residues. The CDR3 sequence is CASSSWGAGGYTF. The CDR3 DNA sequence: TGTGCCAGCAGCTCATGGGGGGCGGGCGGCTACACCTTC. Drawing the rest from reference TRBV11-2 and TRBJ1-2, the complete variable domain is EAGVAQSPRYKIIEKRQSVAFWCNPISGHATLYWYQQILGQGPKLLIQFQNNGVVDDSQLPKDRFSAERLKGVDSTLKIQPAKLEDSAVYLCASSSWGAGGYTFGSGTRLTVV.

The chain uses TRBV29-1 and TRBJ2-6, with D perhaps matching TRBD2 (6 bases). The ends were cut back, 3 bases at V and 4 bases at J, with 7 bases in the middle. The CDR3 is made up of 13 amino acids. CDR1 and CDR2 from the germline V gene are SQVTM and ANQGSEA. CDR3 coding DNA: TGCAGCGTTGACGGGAGCGGGGCCAACGTCCTGACTTTC. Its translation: CSVDGSGANVLTF.

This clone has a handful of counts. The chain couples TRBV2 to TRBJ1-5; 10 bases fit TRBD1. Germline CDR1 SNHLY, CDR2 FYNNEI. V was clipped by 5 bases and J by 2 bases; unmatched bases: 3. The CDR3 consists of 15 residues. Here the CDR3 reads CASSRDRGGNQPQHF. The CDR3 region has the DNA TGTGCCAGCAGTAGGGACAGGGGAGGCAATCAGCCCCAGCATTTT.

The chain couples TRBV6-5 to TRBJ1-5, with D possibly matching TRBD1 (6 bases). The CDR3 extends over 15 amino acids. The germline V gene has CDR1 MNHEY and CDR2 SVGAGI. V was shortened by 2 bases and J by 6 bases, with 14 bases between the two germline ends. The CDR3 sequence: CASSYGKGGGQPQHF. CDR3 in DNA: TGTGCCAGCAGTTACGGGAAAGGGGGTGGTCAGCCCCAGCATTTT.

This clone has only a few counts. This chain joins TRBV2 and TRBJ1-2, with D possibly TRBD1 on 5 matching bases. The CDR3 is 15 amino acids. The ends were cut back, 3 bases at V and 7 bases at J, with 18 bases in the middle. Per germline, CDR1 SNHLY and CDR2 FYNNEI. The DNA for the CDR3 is TGTGCCAGCAGTGATAGGCAGGGACTATCCCTTGGCTACACCTTC. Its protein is CASSDRQGLSLGYTF. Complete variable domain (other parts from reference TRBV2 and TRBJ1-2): EPEVTQTPSHQVTQMGQEVILRCVPISNHLYFYWYRQILGQKVEFLVSFYNNEISEKSEIFDDQFSVERPDGSNFTLKIRSTKLEDSAMYFCASSDRQGLSLGYTFGSGTRLTVV.

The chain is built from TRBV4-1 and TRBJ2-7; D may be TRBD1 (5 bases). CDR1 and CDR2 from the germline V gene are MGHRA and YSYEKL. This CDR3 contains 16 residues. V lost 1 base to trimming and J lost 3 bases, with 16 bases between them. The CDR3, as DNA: TGCGCCAGCAGCCAAGCCCAGACAGCTAGACTCTACGAGCAGTACTTC. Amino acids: CASSQAQTARLYEQYF.

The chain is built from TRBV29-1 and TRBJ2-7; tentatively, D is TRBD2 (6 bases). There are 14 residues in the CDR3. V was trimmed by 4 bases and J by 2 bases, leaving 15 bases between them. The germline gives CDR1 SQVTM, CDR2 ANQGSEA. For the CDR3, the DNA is TGCAGCGTTGGACGGGAGATATCACCCTACGAGCAGTACTTC. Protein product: CSVGREISPYEQYF.

CDR3 DNA sequence: TGTGCCAGCAGCGTAGCCCGGAACACCGGGGAGCTGTTTTTT. It yields the protein CASSVARNTGELFF. The chain has TRBV9 and TRBJ2-2; D is uncertain. The germline V gene has CDR1 SGDLS and CDR2 YYNGEE. The V gene lost 0 bases and the J gene lost 1 base, with 4 bases spanning the gap. This CDR3 region has 14 residues.

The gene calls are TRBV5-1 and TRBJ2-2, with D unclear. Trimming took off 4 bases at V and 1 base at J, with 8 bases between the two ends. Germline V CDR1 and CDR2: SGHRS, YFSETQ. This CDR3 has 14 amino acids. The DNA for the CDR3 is TGCGCCAGCAGCCCTACAGTGAACACCGGGGAGCTGTTTTTT. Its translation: CASSPTVNTGELFF.

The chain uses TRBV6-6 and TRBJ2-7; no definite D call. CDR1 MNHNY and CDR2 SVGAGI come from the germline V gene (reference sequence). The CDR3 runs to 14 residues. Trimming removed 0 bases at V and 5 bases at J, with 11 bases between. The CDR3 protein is CASSYSTAADEQYF. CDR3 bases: TGTGCCAGCAGTTACTCGACTGCGGCCGACGAGCAGTACTTC.

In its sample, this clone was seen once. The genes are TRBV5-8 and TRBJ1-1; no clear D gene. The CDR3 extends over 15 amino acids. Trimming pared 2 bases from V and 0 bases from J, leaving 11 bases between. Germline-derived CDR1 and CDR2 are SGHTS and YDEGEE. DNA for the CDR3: TGTGCCAGCAGCTTCAGGAGAGGGATGAACACTGAAGCTTTCTTT. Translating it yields CASSFRRGMNTEAFF. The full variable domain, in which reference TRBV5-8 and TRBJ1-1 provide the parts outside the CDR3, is EAGVTQSPTHLIKTRGQQATLRCSPISGHTSVYWYQQALGLGLQFLLWYDEGEERNRGNFPPRFSGRQFPNYSSELNVNALELEDSALYLCASSFRRGMNTEAFFGQGTRLTVV.

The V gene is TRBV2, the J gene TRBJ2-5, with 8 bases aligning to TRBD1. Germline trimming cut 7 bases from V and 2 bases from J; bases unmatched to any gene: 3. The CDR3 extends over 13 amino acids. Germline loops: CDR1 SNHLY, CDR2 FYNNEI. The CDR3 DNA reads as TGTGCCAGCAAACAGGGGGTACAAGAGACCCAGTACTTC. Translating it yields CASKQGVQETQYF.

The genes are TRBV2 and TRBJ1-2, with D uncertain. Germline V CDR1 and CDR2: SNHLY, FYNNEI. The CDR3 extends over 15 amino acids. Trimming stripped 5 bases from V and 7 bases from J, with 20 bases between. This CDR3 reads CASSRADHIGFGYTF. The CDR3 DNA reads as TGTGCCAGCAGTCGGGCAGACCACATAGGGTTTGGCTACACCTTC.

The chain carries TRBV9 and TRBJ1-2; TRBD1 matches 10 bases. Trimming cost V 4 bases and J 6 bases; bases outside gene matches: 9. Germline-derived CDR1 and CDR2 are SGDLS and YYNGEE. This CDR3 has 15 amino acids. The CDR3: CASSTRQGALHGYTF. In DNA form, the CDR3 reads TGTGCCAGCAGCACCAGACAGGGGGCGTTACATGGCTACACCTTC.

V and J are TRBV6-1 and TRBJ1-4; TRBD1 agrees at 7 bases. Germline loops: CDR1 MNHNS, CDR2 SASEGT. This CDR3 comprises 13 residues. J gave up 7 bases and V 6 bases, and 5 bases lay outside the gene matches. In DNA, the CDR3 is TGTGCCAGCAGGGACAGGCCGGCTGAAAAACTGTTTTTT. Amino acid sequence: CASRDRPAEKLFF.

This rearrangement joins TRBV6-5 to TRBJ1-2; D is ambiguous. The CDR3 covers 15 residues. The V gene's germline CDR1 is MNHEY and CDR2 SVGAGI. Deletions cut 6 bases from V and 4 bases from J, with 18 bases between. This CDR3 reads CASRVNRVTPYGYTF. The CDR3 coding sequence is TGTGCCAGCAGGGTCAATCGGGTCACCCCCTATGGCTACACCTTC.

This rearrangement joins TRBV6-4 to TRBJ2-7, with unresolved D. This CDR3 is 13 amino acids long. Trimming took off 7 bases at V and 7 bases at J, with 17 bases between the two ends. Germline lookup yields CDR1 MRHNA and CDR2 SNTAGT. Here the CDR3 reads CASNSHLVREQYF. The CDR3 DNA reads TGTGCCAGCAATTCCCATCTGGTCAGGGAGCAGTACTTC.

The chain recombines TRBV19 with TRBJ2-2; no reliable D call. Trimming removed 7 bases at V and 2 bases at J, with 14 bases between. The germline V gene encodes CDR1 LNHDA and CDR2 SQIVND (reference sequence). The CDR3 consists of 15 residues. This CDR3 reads CASTRRVRNTGELFF. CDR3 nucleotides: TGTGCCAGTACCCGCCGGGTACGAAACACCGGGGAGCTGTTTTTT.

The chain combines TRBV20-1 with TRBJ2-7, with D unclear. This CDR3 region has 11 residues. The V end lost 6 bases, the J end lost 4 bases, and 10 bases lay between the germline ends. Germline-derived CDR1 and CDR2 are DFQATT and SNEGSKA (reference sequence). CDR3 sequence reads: CSAHLDYEQYF. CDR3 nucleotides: TGCAGTGCCCACCTAGATTACGAGCAGTACTTC.

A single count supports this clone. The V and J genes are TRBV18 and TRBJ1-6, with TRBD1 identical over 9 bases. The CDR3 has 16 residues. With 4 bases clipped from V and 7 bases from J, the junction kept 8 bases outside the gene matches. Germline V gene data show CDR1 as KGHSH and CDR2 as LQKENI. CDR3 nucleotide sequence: TGTGCCAGCTCACAACAGGGGGCGCCGCGGAATTCACCCCTCCACTTT. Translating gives CASSQQGAPRNSPLHF.

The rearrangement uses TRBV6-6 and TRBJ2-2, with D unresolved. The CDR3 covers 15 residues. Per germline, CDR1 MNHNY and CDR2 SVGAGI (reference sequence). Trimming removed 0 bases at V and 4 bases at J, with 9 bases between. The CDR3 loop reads CASSYSNPFTGELFF. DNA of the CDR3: TGTGCCAGCAGTTACTCGAACCCGTTCACCGGGGAGCTGTTTTTT.

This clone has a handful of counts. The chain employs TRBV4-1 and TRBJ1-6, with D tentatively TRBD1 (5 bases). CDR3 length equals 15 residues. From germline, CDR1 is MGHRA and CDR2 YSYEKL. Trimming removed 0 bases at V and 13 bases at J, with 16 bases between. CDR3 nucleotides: TGCGCCAGCAGCCAAGAATTGGGGGTGAAAGGGCCCCTCCACTTT. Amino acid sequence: CASSQELGVKGPLHF.

CDR3 amino acids: CASSSSGGAGDTQYF. The CDR3 nucleotides are TGTGCCAGCAGTTCTAGCGGGGGGGCAGGGGATACGCAGTATTTT. The chain carries TRBV7-6 and TRBJ2-3, with TRBD2 matching over 12 bases. The CDR3 contains 15 residues. V gave up 6 bases and J gave up 6 bases; unmatched junction bases: 7. CDR1 and CDR2 (germline): SGHVS, FNYEAQ.

DNA of the CDR3: TGTGCCAGCAGCTTTGACGGGAGGGGATACGCGGAGACCCAGTACTTC. Its translation: CASSFDGRGYAETQYF. This chain links TRBV7-6 with TRBJ2-5; 8 bases are shared with TRBD2. The CDR3 extends over 16 amino acids. After removal of 3 bases from V and 5 bases from J, the junction contained 11 bases not matched to a gene. The germline V gene has CDR1 SGHVS and CDR2 FNYEAQ. The full variable domain, its missing parts supplied by reference TRBV7-6 and TRBJ2-5, is GAGVSQSPRYKVTKRGQDVALRCDPISGHVSLYWYRQALGQGPEFLTYFNYEAQQDKSGLPNDRFSAERPEGSISTLTIQRTEQRDSAMYRCASSFDGRGYAETQYFGPGTRLLVL.